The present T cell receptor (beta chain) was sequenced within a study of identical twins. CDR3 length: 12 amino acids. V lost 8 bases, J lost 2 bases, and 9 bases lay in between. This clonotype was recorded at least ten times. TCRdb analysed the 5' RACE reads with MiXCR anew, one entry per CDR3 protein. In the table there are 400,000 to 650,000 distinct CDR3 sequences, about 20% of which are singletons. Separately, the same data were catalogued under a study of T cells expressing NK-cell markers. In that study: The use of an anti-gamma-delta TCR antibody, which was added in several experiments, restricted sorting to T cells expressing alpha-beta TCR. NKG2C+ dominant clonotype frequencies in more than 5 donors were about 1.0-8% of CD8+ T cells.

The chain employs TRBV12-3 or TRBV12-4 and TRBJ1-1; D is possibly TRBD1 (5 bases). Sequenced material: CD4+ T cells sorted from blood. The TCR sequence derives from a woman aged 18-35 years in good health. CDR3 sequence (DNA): TGTGCCAGCGGGACCCCTAACACTGAAGCTTTCTTT. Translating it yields CASGTPNTEAFF.